The 9 T cell receptor beta chains listed next were all sequenced from one sample in a study of blood T cell repertoires in COVID-19. TCRdb's table, derived via immunoSEQ multiplex PCR, lists solely in-frame clones and lacks some. The sample includes about 200,000 clones, over 75% of them seen just once. Sequencing input: peripheral blood. The source of these receptors is a man aged 45-65 years with acute or convalescent COVID-19.

This clone has a handful of counts. The genes are TRBV5-1 and TRBJ2-3, with D possibly matching TRBD2 (5 bases). The V gene's germline CDR1 is SGHRS and CDR2 YFSETQ. V lost 0 bases and J lost 2, with 7 bases in between. This CDR3 is 14 amino acids long. The CDR3 spells CASSLGEITDTQYF. The DNA of the CDR3 is TGCGCCAGCAGCTTGGGGGAGATCACAGATACGCAGTATTTT.

The rearrangement joins TRBV5-6 to TRBJ1-5; 8 nucleotides align to TRBD1. The CDR3 runs 15 residues. V gave up 4 bases and J gave up 7 bases; unmatched junction bases: 10. Germline V gene data show CDR1 as SGHDT and CDR2 as YYEEEE. The CDR3 protein is CASSRMGQVWQPQHF. Written as DNA, the CDR3 is TGTGCCAGCAGCCGAATGGGACAGGTCTGGCAGCCCCAGCATTTT. Supplemented by reference TRBV5-6 and TRBJ1-5, the full variable domain reads DAGVTQSPTHLIKTRGQQVTLRCSPKSGHDTVSWYQQALGQGPQFIFQYYEEEERQRGNFPDRFSGHQFPNYSSELNVNALLLGDSALYLCASSRMGQVWQPQHFGDGTRLSIL.

The chain links TRBV30 to TRBJ2-3; the D gene is possibly TRBD2 (6 bases). CDR3 length: 14 residues. Germline V lookup: CDR1 GTSNPN, CDR2 SVGIG (reference sequence). V was trimmed by 5 bases and J by 7 bases, leaving 19 bases between them. The CDR3 coding sequence is TGTGCCTGGGGTACCGGGACTCTGCCTTATACGCAGTATTTT. Encoded protein: CAWGTGTLPYTQYF. Together with reference TRBV30 and TRBJ2-3, the CDR3 gives the full variable domain: SQTIHQWPATLVQPVGSPLSLECTVEGTSNPNLYWYRQAAGRGLQLLFYSVGIGQISSEVPQNLSASRPQDRQFILSSKKLLLSDSGFYLCAWGTGTLPYTQYFGPGTRLTVL.

CDR3 nucleotide sequence: TGTGCCAGCAGCTCCCCTACAGGGGTCGGTACCGGGGAGCTGTTTTTT. Translating it yields CASSSPTGVGTGELFF. The chain links TRBV11-2 to TRBJ2-2; 7 nucleotides line up with TRBD1. V trimming: 4 bases; J trimming: 5 bases; junction bases outside the gene matches: 10. The CDR3 is made up of 16 amino acids. Germline V CDR1 and CDR2: SGHAT, FQNNGV.

This clone was picked up one time. The CDR3 coding sequence is TGCGCCAGCAACACAGGGGGCAAAAGCTACACCTTC. It codes for CASNTGGKSYTF. The chain is built from TRBV10-2 and TRBJ1-2; TRBD1 matches 9 bases. The CDR3 sequence is 12 residues long. Looked up from germline, CDR1 is WSHSY and CDR2 is SAAADI. V lost 7 bases, J lost 9 bases, and 6 bases stayed unmatched.

The V gene is TRBV3-1 (or the pseudogene TRBV3-2), the J gene TRBJ1-6; TRBD1 agrees at 8 bases. The germline V gene has CDR1 LGHDT and CDR2 YNNKEL (reference sequence). The V gene end was trimmed by 2 bases and the J gene end by 10 bases; junction bases not matched to a gene: 7. This CDR3 contains 15 residues. CDR3 in DNA: TGTGCCAGCAGCCAATCGGACAGGGCGAGCTCACCCCTCCACTTT. Its translation is CASSQSDRASSPLHF.

J is TRBJ2-2 and V is TRBV2; D perhaps matches TRBD2 (6 bases). The CDR3 loop spans 16 amino acids. Germline CDR1 reads SNHLY; CDR2 reads FYNNEI. V lost 5 bases, J lost 3 bases, and 16 bases lay in between. CDR3 in amino acids: CASSLVDSGYTGELFF. DNA for the CDR3: TGTGCCAGCAGTCTAGTGGATAGCGGATACACCGGGGAGCTGTTTTTT. Supplemented by reference TRBV2 and TRBJ2-2, the full variable domain reads EPEVTQTPSHQVTQMGQEVILRCVPISNHLYFYWYRQILGQKVEFLVSFYNNEISEKSEIFDDQFSVERPDGSNFTLKIRSTKLEDSAMYFCASSLVDSGYTGELFFGEGSRLTVL.

The CDR3 bases are TGCGCCAGCAGCTTGGTCCCGACAGAAGGATATGGCTACACCTTC. Translation: CASSLVPTEGYGYTF. The chain recombines TRBV5-1 with TRBJ1-2; TRBD1 is a possible D gene (5 bases). Per the germline V gene, CDR1 is SGHRS and CDR2 is YFSETQ. The CDR3 totals 15 residues. The V and J ends lost 0 bases and 5 bases respectively, with 14 bases between them.

The chain recombines TRBV5-1 with TRBJ1-2; D is uncertain. The CDR3 spans 15 residues. Germline V gives CDR1 SGHRS, CDR2 YFSETQ. The ends were cut back, 0 bases at V and 0 bases at J, with 9 bases in the middle. DNA for the CDR3: TGCGCCAGCAGCTTGGTTCCGGGAGCTAACTATGGCTACACCTTC. This sequence encodes CASSLVPGANYGYTF.